Below, one T cell receptor (beta chain) is given with its context. Distinct nucleotide sequences in the sample also encode this CDR3. Authors' analysis steps: Reference gene primer amplification gave nucleated cell count estimates. TCRdb's copy holds only in-frame clones and misses some; the assay was immunoSEQ multiplex PCR. The V and J calls and clone size are taken from that table; D and trimming were inferred from the DNA. Among about 68,000 clones, 70% to 90% were seen once, and the ten largest hold 6.5% to 9%. This specimen belongs to a study of blood T cell repertoires in COVID-19. Study information: Whether acute or convalescent, the COVID-19 samples came from the United States, Italy and Spain. The cDNA or gDNA used as material had been derived from T cells, B-cell-depleted T cells, or PBMCs.

This receptor was taken from a man aged 25 to 45 with acute or convalescent COVID-19. Sequenced sample: peripheral blood.

This chain's CDR3 is CASSTSTGELFF. The CDR3 DNA is TGTGCCAGCTCGACTAGCACCGGGGAGCTGTTTTTT. The genes are TRBV12-3 or TRBV12-4 and TRBJ2-2; TRBD2 is a possible D gene (6 bases). V was cut by 8 bases and J by 4 bases, with 8 bases left in between. The CDR3 length is 12 residues.